This T cell receptor (beta chain) was sequenced for a study of blood T cell repertoires in COVID-19. The CDR3 has 16 residues. CDR1 and CDR2 from the germline V gene are SEHNR and FQNEAQ (reference sequence). Trimming took off 5 bases at V and 2 bases at J, with 18 bases between the two ends. Method: immunoSEQ multiplex PCR; TCRdb's copy keeps in-frame clones and lacks some. The sample carries about 400,000 clones, 70% to 90% recorded once. This rearrangement joins TRBV7-9 to TRBJ1-1; D is possibly TRBD1 (5 bases). The sequence came from a young woman with active or convalescent COVID-19. Sequenced: peripheral blood. CDR3: CASSETVLSINTEAFF. Written as DNA, the CDR3 is TGTGCCAGCAGCGAGACAGTATTATCAATTAACACTGAAGCTTTCTTT.